This T cell receptor beta chain was sequenced during a study of monozygotic twins with inflammatory bowel disease. Study findings and constraints: Especially where disease activity was present, IBD patients had fewer clonotypes in common with others than healthy twins did. IBD patients had lower TCRbeta diversity (inverse Simpson) than healthy co-twins.

The germline CDR1 and CDR2 sequences are DFQATT and SNEGSKA (reference sequence). This CDR3 is 15 amino acids long. In preparing each TCR library, 3,000 to 4,500 ng of total RNA was used. For each CDR3 protein, TCRdb gives one entry from its re-call of the 5' RACE reads, without DNA. With 310,000 or so distinct CDR3 sequences in the sample, the ten largest clones hold approximately 2%. A remark on this clonotype: Its target is not known.

The chain employs TRBV20-1 and TRBJ2-1; as DNA is missing, the TRBD2 call by TCRdb cannot be tested. The sample was blood. This receptor was obtained from a human donor with ulcerative colitis or Crohn's disease, or a healthy co-twin of an affected twin (not recorded which). CDR3 loop: CSARALAGDYNEQFF.